This TCR beta chain was observed in a study of breast tumors, draining lymph nodes, adjacent tissues. TCRdb re-called the multiplex PCR reads with MiXCR, one entry per CDR3 protein. The top ten clones hold 7.8% of a sample with more than 20,000 distinct CDR3 sequences, approximately 51% of them seen once. Concerning this clonotype itself: Its antigen is undetermined.

Findings and caveats of the study: Most tumor T cells seemingly derive from lymph node, then expand in tumor. Tumor and nontumor repertoires were significantly more similar in luminal-like than in basal-like breast cancer.

Per germline, CDR1 MNHEY and CDR2 SVGAGI. The V segment lost 4 bases and the J segment 1 base; nucleotides outside the gene matches: 7. The CDR3 contains 17 residues. The chain uses TRBV6-5 and TRBJ2-6; TRBD1 matches 7 bases. The sample was breast tumor tissue. The sequence was obtained from a female donor with breast cancer. Some clones in this sample may be carry-over from other donors' samples. CDR3 sequence (DNA): TGTGCCAGCAGTTTCGCCGGGACAGCATCTGGGGCCAACGTCCTGACTTTC. Translating it yields CASSFAGTASGANVLTF.